Sequencing of this T cell receptor beta chain was carried out in a study of response to subunit inactivated influenza vaccine. Study-wide points: The authors proposed limited new T cell recruitment per seasonal influenza vaccination.

This clonotype was counted ten times or more. Its antigen is still unknown. MiXCR, run by TCRdb on the RT-PCR reads, gives a single entry per CDR3 protein. The sample includes fewer than 700,000 distinct CDR3 sequences, roughly 13% of them seen just once. In germline, CDR1 is MNHEY, CDR2 SVGAGI. The trim removed 2 bases at V and 6 bases at J, leaving 5 bases unmatched. This CDR3 spans 14 amino acids. Source: PBMCs from blood, taken more than 35 days after vaccination. This chain uses TRBV6-5 with TRBJ2-3, with 7 bases aligning to TRBD1. This clonotype was sampled from a man over 45 who received an inactivated influenza vaccine. CDR3 in DNA: TGTGCCAGCAGTTACAGGGGGCGCAAGGATACGCAGTATTTT. Protein product: CASSYRGRKDTQYF.